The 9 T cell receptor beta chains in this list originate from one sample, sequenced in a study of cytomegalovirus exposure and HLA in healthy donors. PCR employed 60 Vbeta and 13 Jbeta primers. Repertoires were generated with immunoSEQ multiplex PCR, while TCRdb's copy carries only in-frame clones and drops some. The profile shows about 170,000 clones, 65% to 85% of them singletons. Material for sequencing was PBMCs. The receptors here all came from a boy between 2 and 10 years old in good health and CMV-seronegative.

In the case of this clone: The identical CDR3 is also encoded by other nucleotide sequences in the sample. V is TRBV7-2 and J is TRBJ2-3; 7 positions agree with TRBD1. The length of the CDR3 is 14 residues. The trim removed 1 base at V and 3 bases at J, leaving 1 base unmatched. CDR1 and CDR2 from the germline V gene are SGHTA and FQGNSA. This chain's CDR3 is CASSLGQGTDTQYF. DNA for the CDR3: TGTGCCAGCAGCTTAGGACAGGGAACAGATACGCAGTATTTT.

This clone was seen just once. The CDR3 here is CASTKGGGETQYF. CDR3 DNA: TGTGCCAGCACTAAAGGGGGGGGAGAGACCCAGTACTTC. This chain joins TRBV2 and TRBJ2-5; perhaps TRBD2 as D (7 bases). This CDR3 comprises 13 residues. The germline CDR1 and CDR2 sequences are SNHLY and FYNNEI. V lost 7 bases and J lost 4, with 13 bases in between.

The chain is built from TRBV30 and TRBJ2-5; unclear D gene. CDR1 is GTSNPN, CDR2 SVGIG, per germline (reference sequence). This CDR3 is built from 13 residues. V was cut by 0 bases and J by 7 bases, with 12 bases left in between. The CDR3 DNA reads TGTGCCTGGAGTGTTAACTGGCGAGGGACCCAGTACTTC. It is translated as CAWSVNWRGTQYF.

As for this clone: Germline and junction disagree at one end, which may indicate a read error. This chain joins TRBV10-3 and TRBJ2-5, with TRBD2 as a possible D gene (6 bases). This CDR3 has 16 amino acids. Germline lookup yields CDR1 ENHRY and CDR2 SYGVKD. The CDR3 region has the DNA TGTGTCATCAGTGACGGATTGGCGGGGAGCCAAGAGACCCAGTACTTC. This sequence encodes CVISDGLAGSQETQYF.

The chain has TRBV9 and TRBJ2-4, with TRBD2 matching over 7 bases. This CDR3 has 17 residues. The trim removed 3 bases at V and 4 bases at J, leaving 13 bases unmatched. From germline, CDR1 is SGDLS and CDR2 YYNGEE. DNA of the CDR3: TGTGCCAGCAGCGCCGGGGAAGGGGACTACCTAAAAAACATTCAGTACTTC. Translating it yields CASSAGEGDYLKNIQYF. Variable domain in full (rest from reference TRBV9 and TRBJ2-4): DSGVTQTPKHLITATGQRVTLRCSPRSGDLSVYWYQQSLDQGLQFLIQYYNGEERAKGNILERFSAQQFPDLHSELNLSSLELGDSALYFCASSAGEGDYLKNIQYFGAGTRLSVL.

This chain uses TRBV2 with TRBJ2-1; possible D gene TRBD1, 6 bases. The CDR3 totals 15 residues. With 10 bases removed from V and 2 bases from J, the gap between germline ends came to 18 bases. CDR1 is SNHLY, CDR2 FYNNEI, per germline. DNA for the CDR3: TGTGCCACCAAGAACAGGGCTAGCCCCTACAATGAGCAGTTCTTC. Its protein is CATKNRASPYNEQFF.

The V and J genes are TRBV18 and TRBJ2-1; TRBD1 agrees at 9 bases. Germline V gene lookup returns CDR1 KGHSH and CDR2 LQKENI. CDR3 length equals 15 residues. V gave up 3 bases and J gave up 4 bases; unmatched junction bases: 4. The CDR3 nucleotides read TGTGCCAGCTCACCTAAGGGACAGGGTTACAATGAGCAGTTCTTC. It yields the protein CASSPKGQGYNEQFF.

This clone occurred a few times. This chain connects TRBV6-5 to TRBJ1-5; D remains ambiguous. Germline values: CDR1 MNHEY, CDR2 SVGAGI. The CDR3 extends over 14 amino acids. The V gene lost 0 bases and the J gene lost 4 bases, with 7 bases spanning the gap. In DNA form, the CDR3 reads TGTGCCAGCAGTTACTCCGGGGTTAATCAGCCCCAGCATTTT. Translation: CASSYSGVNQPQHF.

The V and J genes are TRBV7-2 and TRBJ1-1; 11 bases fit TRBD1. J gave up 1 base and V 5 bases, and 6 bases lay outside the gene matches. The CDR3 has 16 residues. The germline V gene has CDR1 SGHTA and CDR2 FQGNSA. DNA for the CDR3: TGTGCCAGCAGCCGGGGACAGGGGGTTAAGAACACTGAAGCTTTCTTT. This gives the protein CASSRGQGVKNTEAFF. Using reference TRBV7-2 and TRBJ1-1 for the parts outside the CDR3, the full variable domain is GAGVSQSPSNKVTEKGKDVELRCDPISGHTALYWYRQSLGQGLEFLIYFQGNSAPDKSGLPSDRFSAERTGGSVSTLTIQRTQQEDSAVYLCASSRGQGVKNTEAFFGQGTRLTVV.